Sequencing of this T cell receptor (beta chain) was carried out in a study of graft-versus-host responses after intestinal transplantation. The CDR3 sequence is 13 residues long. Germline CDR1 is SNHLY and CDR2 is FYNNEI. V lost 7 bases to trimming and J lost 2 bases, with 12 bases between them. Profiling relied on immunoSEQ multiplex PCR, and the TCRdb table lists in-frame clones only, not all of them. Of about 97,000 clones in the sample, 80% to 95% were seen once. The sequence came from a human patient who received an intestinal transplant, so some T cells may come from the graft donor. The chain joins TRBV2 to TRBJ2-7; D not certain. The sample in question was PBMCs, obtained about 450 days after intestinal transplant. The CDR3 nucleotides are TGTGCCAGCAATGTGGGCAGAGCCTACGAGCAGTACTTC. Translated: CASNVGRAYEQYF.